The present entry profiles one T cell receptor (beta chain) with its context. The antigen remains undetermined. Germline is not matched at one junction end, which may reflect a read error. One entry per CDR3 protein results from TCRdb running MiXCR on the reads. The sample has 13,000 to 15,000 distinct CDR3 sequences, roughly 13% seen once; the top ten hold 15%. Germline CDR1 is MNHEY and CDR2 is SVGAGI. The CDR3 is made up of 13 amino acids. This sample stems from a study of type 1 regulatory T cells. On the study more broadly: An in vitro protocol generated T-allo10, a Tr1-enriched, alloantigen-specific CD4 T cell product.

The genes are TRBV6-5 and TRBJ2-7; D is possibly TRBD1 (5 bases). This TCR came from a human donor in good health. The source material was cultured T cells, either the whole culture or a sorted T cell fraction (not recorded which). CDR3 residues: CVSSYTAGIGEIF. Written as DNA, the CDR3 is TGTGTCAGCAGCTACACTGCAGGGATCGGAGAAATCTTC.